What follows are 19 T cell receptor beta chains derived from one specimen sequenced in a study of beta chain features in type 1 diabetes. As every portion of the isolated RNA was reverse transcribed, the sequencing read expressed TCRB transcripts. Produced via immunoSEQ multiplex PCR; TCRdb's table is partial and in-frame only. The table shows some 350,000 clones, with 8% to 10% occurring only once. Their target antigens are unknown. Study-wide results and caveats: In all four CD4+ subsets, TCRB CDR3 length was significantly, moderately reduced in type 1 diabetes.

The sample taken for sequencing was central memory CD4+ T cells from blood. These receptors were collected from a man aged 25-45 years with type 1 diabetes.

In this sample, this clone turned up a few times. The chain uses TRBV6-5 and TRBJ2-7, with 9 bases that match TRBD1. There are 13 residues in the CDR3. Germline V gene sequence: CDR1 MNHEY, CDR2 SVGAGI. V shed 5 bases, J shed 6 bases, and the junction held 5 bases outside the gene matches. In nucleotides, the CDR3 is TGTGCCAGCAGTGCGCGGGACAGGGCCGAGCAGTACTTC. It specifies CASSARDRAEQYF.

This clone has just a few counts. CDR3 nucleotide sequence: TGTGCCAGCAGCCAGAGACAGGAGCAGACGGGTGGCTACACCTTC. Translated: CASSQRQEQTGGYTF. V gene TRBV7-9 combines with J gene TRBJ1-2, with a possible D match to TRBD1 (6 bases). Germline V CDR1 and CDR2: SEHNR, FQNEAQ (reference sequence). The CDR3 is made up of 15 amino acids. V dropped 5 bases and J dropped 7 bases, with 20 bases sitting between them. The full variable domain, completed using reference TRBV7-9 and TRBJ1-2, is DTGVSQNPRHKITKRGQNVTFRCDPISEHNRLYWYRQTLGQGPEFLTYFQNEAQLEKSRLLSDRFSAERPKGSFSTLEIQRTEQGDSAMYLCASSQRQEQTGGYTFGSGTRLTVV.

The CDR3 DNA reads TGTGCCAGTAGCCAGGGACCCCCGGCCTCCTACGAGCAGTACTTC. Amino acid sequence: CASSQGPPASYEQYF. This chain joins TRBV19 and TRBJ2-7; D tentatively fits TRBD1 or TRBD2 (5 bases each). The CDR3 sequence is 15 residues long. Trimming took off 6 bases at V and 0 bases at J, with 15 bases between the two ends. In germline, CDR1 is LNHDA, CDR2 SQIVND (reference sequence).

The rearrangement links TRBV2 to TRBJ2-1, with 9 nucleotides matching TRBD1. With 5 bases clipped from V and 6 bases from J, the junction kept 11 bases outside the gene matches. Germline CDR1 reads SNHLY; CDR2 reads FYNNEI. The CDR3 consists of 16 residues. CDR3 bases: TGTGCCAGCAGTACCCCCGGGACAGGGAAGGGCAATGAGCAGTTCTTC. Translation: CASSTPGTGKGNEQFF.

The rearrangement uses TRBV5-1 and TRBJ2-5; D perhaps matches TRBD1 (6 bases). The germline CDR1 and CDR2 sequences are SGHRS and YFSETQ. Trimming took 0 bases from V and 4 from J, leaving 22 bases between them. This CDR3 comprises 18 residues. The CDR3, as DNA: TGCGCCAGCAGCTTGGCCACGCGAAGGGCAGGGGCGGGAGAGACCCAGTACTTC. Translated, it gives CASSLATRRAGAGETQYF.

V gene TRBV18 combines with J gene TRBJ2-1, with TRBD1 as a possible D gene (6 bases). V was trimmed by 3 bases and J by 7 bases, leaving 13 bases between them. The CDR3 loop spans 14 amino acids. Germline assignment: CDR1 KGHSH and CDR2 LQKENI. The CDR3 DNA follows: TGTGCCAGCTCACCTCCGGACAGACGGAATGAGCAGTTCTTC. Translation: CASSPPDRRNEQFF.

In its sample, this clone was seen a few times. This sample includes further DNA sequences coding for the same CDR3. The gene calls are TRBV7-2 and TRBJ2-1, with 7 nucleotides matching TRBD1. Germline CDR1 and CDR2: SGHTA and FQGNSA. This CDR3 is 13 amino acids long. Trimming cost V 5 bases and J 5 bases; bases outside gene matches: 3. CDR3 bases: TGTGCCAGCAGCCTGACAGGGCACAATGAGCAGTTCTTC. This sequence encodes CASSLTGHNEQFF.

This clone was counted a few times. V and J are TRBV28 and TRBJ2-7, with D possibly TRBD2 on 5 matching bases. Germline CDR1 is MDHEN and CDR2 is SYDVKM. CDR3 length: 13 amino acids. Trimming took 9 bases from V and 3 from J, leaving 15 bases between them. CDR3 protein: CASRSLALYEQYF. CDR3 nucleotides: TGTGCCAGTCGATCATTAGCGCTCTACGAGCAGTACTTC. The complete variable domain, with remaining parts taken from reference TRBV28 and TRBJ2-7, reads DVKVTQSSRYLVKRTGEKVFLECVQDMDHENMFWYRQDPGLGLRLIYFSYDVKMKEKGDIPEGYSVSREKKERFSLILESASTNQTSMYLCASRSLALYEQYFGPGTRLTVT.

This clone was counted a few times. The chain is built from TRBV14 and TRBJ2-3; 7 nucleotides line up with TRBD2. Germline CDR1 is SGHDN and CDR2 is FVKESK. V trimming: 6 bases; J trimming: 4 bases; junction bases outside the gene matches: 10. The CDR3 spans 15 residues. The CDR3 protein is CASSPRAGAADTQYF. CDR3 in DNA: TGTGCCAGCAGTCCCCGGGCGGGAGCGGCAGATACGCAGTATTTT.

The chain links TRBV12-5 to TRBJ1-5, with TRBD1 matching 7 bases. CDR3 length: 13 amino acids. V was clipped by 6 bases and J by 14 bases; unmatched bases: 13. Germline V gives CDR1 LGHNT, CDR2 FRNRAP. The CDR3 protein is CASGPSGTESKHF. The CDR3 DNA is TGTGCTAGTGGCCCTTCAGGGACAGAATCGAAGCATTTT.

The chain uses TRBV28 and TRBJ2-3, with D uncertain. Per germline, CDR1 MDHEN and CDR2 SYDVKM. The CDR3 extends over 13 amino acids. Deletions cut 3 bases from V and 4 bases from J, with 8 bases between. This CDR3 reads CASSFLWADTQYF. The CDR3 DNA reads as TGTGCCAGCAGTTTTCTTTGGGCAGATACGCAGTATTTT.

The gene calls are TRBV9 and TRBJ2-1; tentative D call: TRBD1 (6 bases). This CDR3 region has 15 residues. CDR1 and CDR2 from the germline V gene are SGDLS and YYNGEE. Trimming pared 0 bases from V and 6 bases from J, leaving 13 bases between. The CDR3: CASSVVGGAGNEQFF. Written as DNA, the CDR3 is TGTGCCAGCAGCGTAGTTGGGGGCGCGGGCAATGAGCAGTTCTTC.

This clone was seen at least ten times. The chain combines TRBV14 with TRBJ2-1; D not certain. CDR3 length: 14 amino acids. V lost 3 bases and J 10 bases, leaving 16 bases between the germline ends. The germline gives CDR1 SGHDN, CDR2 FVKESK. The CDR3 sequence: CASSQSLRDGEQFF. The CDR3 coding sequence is TGTGCCAGCAGCCAGTCGTTGCGAGATGGCGAGCAGTTCTTC.

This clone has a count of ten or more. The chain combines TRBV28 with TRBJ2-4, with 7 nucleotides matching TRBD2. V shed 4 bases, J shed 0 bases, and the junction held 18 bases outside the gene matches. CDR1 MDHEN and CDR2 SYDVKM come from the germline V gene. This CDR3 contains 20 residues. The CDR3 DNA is TGTGCCAGCAGTTCCCTCGGCCAGGGAGGGAATGGGTTAGCCAAAAACATTCAGTACTTC. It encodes CASSSLGQGGNGLAKNIQYF.

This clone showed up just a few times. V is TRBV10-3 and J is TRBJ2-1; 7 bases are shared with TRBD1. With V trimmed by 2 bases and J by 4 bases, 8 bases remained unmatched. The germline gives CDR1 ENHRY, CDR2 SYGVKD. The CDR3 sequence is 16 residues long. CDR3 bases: TGTGCCATCAGTGAGCCTAGACAGGGTAGATACAATGAGCAGTTCTTC. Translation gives CAISEPRQGRYNEQFF.

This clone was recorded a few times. The CDR3 is CASSIRPGHTEAFF. CDR3 DNA sequence: TGTGCCAGTAGTATAAGGCCTGGGCACACTGAAGCTTTCTTT. The chain carries TRBV19 and TRBJ1-1; D is undetermined. With 2 bases removed from V and 3 bases from J, the gap between germline ends came to 10 bases. The CDR3 is 14 residues long. Germline V gene lookup returns CDR1 LNHDA and CDR2 SQIVND (reference sequence).

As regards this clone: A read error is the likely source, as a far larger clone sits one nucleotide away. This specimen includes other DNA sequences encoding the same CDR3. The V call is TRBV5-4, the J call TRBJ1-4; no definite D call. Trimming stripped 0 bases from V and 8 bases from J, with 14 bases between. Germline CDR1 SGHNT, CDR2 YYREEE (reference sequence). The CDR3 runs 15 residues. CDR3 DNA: TGTGCCAGCAGCTTGGCAGGTACAGCCAAGGAAAAACTGTTTTTT. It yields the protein CASSLAGTAKEKLFF.

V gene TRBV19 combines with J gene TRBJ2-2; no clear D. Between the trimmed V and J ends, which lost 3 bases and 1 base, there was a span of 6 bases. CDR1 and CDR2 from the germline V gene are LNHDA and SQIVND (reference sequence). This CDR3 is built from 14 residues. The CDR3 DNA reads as TGTGCCAGTAGTATTTTGGGGAACACCGGGGAGCTGTTTTTT. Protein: CASSILGNTGELFF.

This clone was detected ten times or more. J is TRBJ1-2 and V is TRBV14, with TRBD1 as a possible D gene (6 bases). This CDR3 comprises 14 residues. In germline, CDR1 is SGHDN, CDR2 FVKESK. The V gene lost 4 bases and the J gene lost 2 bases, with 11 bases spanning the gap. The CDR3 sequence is CASSRGQGNYGYTF. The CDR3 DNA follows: TGTGCCAGCAGCCGGGGGCAGGGGAACTATGGCTACACCTTC.